This TCR beta chain was documented in a study of T cells in Graves' hyperthyroidism and ophthalmopathy. Notes on the study in general: Median prediction lead before ophthalmopathy onset was 5 to 7 months with the model.

Uncontrolled infections, other autoimmune diseases, pregnancy or lactation led to exclusion of patients. Amplification of TCR beta CDR3 regions used RNA as the template. First-round RT-PCR targeting the TCR CDR3 was performed with the HTBI primer set. One entry per CDR3 protein results from TCRdb running MiXCR on the multiplex PCR reads. The data show approximately 400,000 distinct CDR3 sequences, about an eighth seen once. There are many counts of this clonotype. Its antigen is not known. The CDR3 totals 14 residues. V lost 5 bases, J lost 2 bases, and 13 bases lay in between. The specimen sequenced was blood. The chain links TRBV12-3 or TRBV12-4 to TRBJ2-7; the D gene is possibly TRBD2 (6 bases). The receptor was derived from a man aged 50 to 60 with Graves' ophthalmopathy. The CDR3 DNA reads as TGTGCCAGCAGTCCTAGCGACCAAGCCTACGAGCAGTACTTC. It specifies CASSPSDQAYEQYF.